This entry lists 26 T cell receptor beta chains sequenced from one sample in a study of monozygotic twins with inflammatory bowel disease. Reprocessing the 5' RACE reads, TCRdb reports a single entry for every CDR3 protein and omits DNA. Seen in this sample are some 190,000 distinct CDR3 sequences; the ten most common clones hold approximately 7.7%. The sample comprised blood. Source of these receptors: a human donor with ulcerative colitis or Crohn's disease, or a healthy co-twin of an affected twin (not recorded which).

The rearrangement joins TRBV12-3 or TRBV12-4 to TRBJ1-1. This CDR3 spans 13 amino acids. This CDR3 reads CASSFLGYTEAFF.

The J gene is TRBJ2-6, the V gene TRBV6-2 or TRBV6-3. In germline, CDR1 is MNHEY, CDR2 SVGEGT. The CDR3 spans 13 residues. CDR3 amino acids: CASTRSGANVLTF.

V usage is TRBV19 and J usage is TRBJ1-1; TCRdb names TRBD1, which stays unverified in the absence of DNA. Germline assignment: CDR1 LNHDA and CDR2 SQIVND (reference sequence). The CDR3 is 14 residues long. The CDR3 sequence is CASKIGQENTEAFF.

The chain recombines TRBV6-2 or TRBV6-3 with TRBJ1-2; TCRdb selects TRBD1, and the lack of DNA leaves this call unchecked. Per germline, CDR1 MNHEY and CDR2 SVGEGT. The CDR3 sequence is 15 residues long. The CDR3 protein is CASSTGDWLSGGYTF.

The gene calls are TRBV7-2 and TRBJ1-3; TCRdb reports TRBD1, a call that lacks DNA to check it against. This CDR3 has 17 amino acids. Germline assignment: CDR1 SGHTA and CDR2 FQGNSA. The CDR3 reads CASSSPGRPSSGNTIYF. Looking up the rest from reference TRBV7-2 and TRBJ1-3 gives the full variable domain: GAGVSQSPSNKVTEKGKDVELRCDPISGHTALYWYRQSLGQGLEFLIYFQGNSAPDKSGLPSDRFSAERTGGSVSTLTIQRTQQEDSAVYLCASSSPGRPSSGNTIYFGEGSWLTVV.

The chain combines TRBV9 with TRBJ2-1; lacking DNA, the TRBD1 call made by TCRdb goes unchecked. The CDR3 has 15 amino acids. Germline CDR1 reads SGDLS; CDR2 reads YYNGEE. CDR3 residues: CASSPKGGSYNEQFF.

The J gene is TRBJ2-1, the V gene TRBV19. CDR3 length: 15 amino acids. CDR1 is LNHDA and CDR2 is SQIVND in the germline V gene (reference sequence). This CDR3 reads CASSIGYLLPNEQFF.

The chain joins TRBV6-2 or TRBV6-3 to TRBJ1-2. The CDR3 loop spans 14 amino acids. Germline V gene data show CDR1 as MNHEY and CDR2 as SVGEGT. CDR3 region: CASSYSDRGYGYTF.

CDR3 sequence: CASSATSTSGPVYEQFF. V is TRBV9 and J is TRBJ2-1; TCRdb indicates TRBD2, and absent DNA this call remains unverified. This CDR3 has 17 amino acids. Germline CDR1 and CDR2: SGDLS and YYNGEE.

The chain links TRBV12-3 or TRBV12-4 to TRBJ1-1. The CDR3 length is 13 residues. The CDR3 sequence is CASSFRLHTEAFF.

CDR3 sequence reads: CASSQGYGIETQYF. The chain employs TRBV4-2 and TRBJ2-5; TCRdb designates TRBD2, a call that cannot be tested without DNA. The germline V gene encodes CDR1 LGHNA and CDR2 YNFKEQ. The CDR3 contains 14 residues.

The chain links TRBV20-1 to TRBJ1-6. Germline CDR1 reads DFQATT; CDR2 reads SNEGSKA (reference sequence). CDR3 size: 15 residues. The CDR3 here is CSASDGGIHNSPLHF.

V is TRBV11-2 and J is TRBJ2-7; as DNA is missing, the TRBD2 call by TCRdb cannot be tested. Germline V gene lookup returns CDR1 SGHAT and CDR2 FQNNGV. The CDR3 loop spans 14 amino acids. CDR3 loop: CASSLGTPSYEQYF.

This chain uses TRBV20-1 with TRBJ2-5. Germline lookup yields CDR1 DFQATT and CDR2 SNEGSKA (reference sequence). CDR3 length equals 13 residues. The chain's CDR3 is CSARGMVQETQYF.

This chain uses TRBV5-1 with TRBJ1-6; the TCRdb call, TRBD1, lacks DNA for checking. The CDR3 contains 18 residues. Germline loops: CDR1 SGHRS, CDR2 YFSETQ. CDR3 sequence reads: CASSPQDRAASGDSPLHF.

This rearrangement joins TRBV5-1 to TRBJ2-5; TCRdb lists TRBD1, though no DNA is available to test this call. The CDR3 contains 14 residues. Germline CDR1 reads SGHRS; CDR2 reads YFSETQ. CDR3 loop: CASSSPTGIETQYF.

The chain has TRBV20-1 and TRBJ2-1. Germline V gene lookup returns CDR1 DFQATT and CDR2 SNEGSKA (reference sequence). This CDR3 spans 13 amino acids. The CDR3 protein is CSALIPSYNEQFF.

The chain is built from TRBV11-2 and TRBJ2-1; the TCRdb D gene call, TRBD1, has no DNA to confirm it. The CDR3 covers 15 residues. Germline V lookup: CDR1 SGHAT, CDR2 FQNNGV. The CDR3 loop is CASSLVGTGQDEQFF.

The chain has TRBV29-1 and TRBJ2-2; TCRdb's assignment of TRBD2 cannot be checked, as there is no DNA. Germline values: CDR1 SQVTM, CDR2 ANQGSEA. The CDR3 sequence is 15 residues long. This CDR3 reads CSVSGPRTNTGELFF.

This chain connects TRBV6-1 to TRBJ1-1; TCRdb's assignment of TRBD1 cannot be checked, as there is no DNA. The CDR3 has 15 amino acids. CDR1 MNHNS and CDR2 SASEGT come from the germline V gene. The CDR3 loop reads CASSEAGGGATEAFF.

The chain has TRBV4-3 and TRBJ2-3; TCRdb indicates TRBD2, and absent DNA this call remains unverified. This CDR3 is built from 15 residues. The germline CDR1 and CDR2 sequences are LGHNA and YSLEER. This CDR3 reads CASSQTTGGSDTQYF.

This chain connects TRBV7-8 to TRBJ2-2. The CDR3 has 12 residues. CDR1 is SGHVS, CDR2 FQNEAQ, per germline. CDR3 amino acids: CASSLFVGELFF.

The V gene is TRBV6-1, the J gene TRBJ2-5; the D call from TCRdb, TRBD2, cannot be confirmed without DNA. The germline V gene encodes CDR1 MNHNS and CDR2 SASEGT. The CDR3 runs to 14 residues. The CDR3 is CASSRIGTQETQYF.

This chain connects TRBV18 to TRBJ2-1; TCRdb picks TRBD1, but there is no DNA to check that call. The germline V gene has CDR1 KGHSH and CDR2 LQKENI. This CDR3 contains 12 residues. The CDR3 loop reads CASYGQGNEQFF.

The V call is TRBV4-1, the J call TRBJ2-5; TCRdb outputs TRBD1, but without DNA this stays unchecked. The CDR3 is made up of 15 amino acids. CDR1 and CDR2 (germline): MGHRA, YSYEKL. CDR3 amino acids: CASSPRDRASETQYF.

This sequence joins TRBV6-1 and TRBJ2-7. This CDR3 region has 14 residues. Germline lookup yields CDR1 MNHNS and CDR2 SASEGT. The CDR3 sequence: CASLFGFSSYEQYF.